These 31 T cell receptor beta chains share one sample of origin, sequenced in a study of shared clonotypes between healthy human individuals. Measured with immunoSEQ multiplex PCR; TCRdb has only the in-frame clones, and not every one. Of millions of clones in the sample, approximately 92% were seen once. The specimen sequenced was naive CD4+ T cells sorted from blood. The subset is: CD45RA+ positively selected. The source of these receptors is a man aged 18 to 29 in good health.

The CDR3 loop reads CASSQDTFTDTQYF. The CDR3 region has the DNA TGTGCCAGCAGCCAGGACACCTTCACAGATACGCAGTATTTT. The chain has TRBV9 and TRBJ2-3, with a weak D call TRBD1 (5 bases). Germline loops: CDR1 SGDLS, CDR2 YYNGEE. V lost 4 bases and J 2 bases, leaving 11 bases between the germline ends. There are 14 residues in the CDR3.

Here the CDR3 reads CASSRRTSGTNEQFF. In nucleotides, the CDR3 is TGTGCCAGCAGCCGCCGGACTAGCGGTACGAATGAGCAGTTCTTC. The chain is built from TRBV6-5 and TRBJ2-1; 10 bases line up with TRBD2. The V gene's germline CDR1 is MNHEY and CDR2 SVGAGI. There are 15 residues in the CDR3. The J segment lost 7 bases and the V segment lost 6 bases, leaving 9 bases of the junction unmatched.

V is TRBV4-1 and J is TRBJ2-1, with 10 bases lining up with TRBD1. Per the germline V gene, CDR1 is MGHRA and CDR2 is YSYEKL. There are 17 residues in the CDR3. Trimming cost V 1 base and J 12 bases; bases outside gene matches: 15. CDR3 bases: TGCGCCAGCAGCCAAGCAACCCCGGGACAGGGGCTACAAAGGCAGTTCTTC. It translates to CASSQATPGQGLQRQFF.

The V call is TRBV27, the J call TRBJ2-1; D not certain. CDR3 size: 17 residues. The V gene lost 2 bases and the J gene lost 1 base, with 15 bases spanning the gap. Germline CDR1 and CDR2: MNHEY and SMNVEV (reference sequence). CDR3 amino acids: CASSLRPPIRSYNEQFF. CDR3 in DNA: TGTGCCAGCAGTTTAAGACCCCCCATCCGATCCTACAATGAGCAGTTCTTC.

This chain connects TRBV13 to TRBJ1-4; TRBD1 aligns across 7 bases. The ends lost 4 bases at V and 5 bases at J; junction bases unmatched: 7. This CDR3 is built from 15 residues. Per germline, CDR1 PRHDT and CDR2 FYEKMQ (reference sequence). The DNA for the CDR3 is TGTGCCAGCAGCTCGGGACAGATCAAAAATGAAAAACTGTTTTTT. Encoded protein: CASSSGQIKNEKLFF.

This chain uses TRBV7-9 with TRBJ1-1; no definite D call. V was trimmed by 5 bases and J by 2 bases, leaving 15 bases between them. This CDR3 is built from 15 residues. CDR1 is SEHNR and CDR2 is FQNEAQ in the germline V gene (reference sequence). CDR3 residues: CASSLRGTDNTEAFF. The CDR3 DNA sequence: TGTGCCAGCAGCCTTCGGGGAACAGATAACACTGAAGCTTTCTTT.

The genes are TRBV6-1 and TRBJ1-6; D is ambiguous. Trimming removed 6 bases from V and 3 bases from J, with 12 bases in between. CDR3 length equals 15 residues. Germline assignment: CDR1 MNHNS and CDR2 SASEGT. For the CDR3, the DNA is TGTGCCAGCAGCGCCGCGACGGACTATAATTCACCCCTCCACTTT. As protein: CASSAATDYNSPLHF.

The CDR3 protein is CASSSNPGAGTQYF. The CDR3 DNA is TGTGCCAGCAGCTCCAACCCAGGGGCTGGGACCCAGTACTTC. The V and J genes are TRBV7-2 and TRBJ2-5; D may be TRBD1 (6 bases). CDR1 and CDR2 (germline): SGHTA, FQGNSA. The CDR3 runs to 14 residues. Deletions cut 4 bases from V and 7 bases from J, with 16 bases between.

The chain uses TRBV10-3 and TRBJ2-5, with 10 bases identical to TRBD2. With 4 bases clipped from V and 5 bases from J, the junction kept 7 bases outside the gene matches. The V gene's germline CDR1 is ENHRY and CDR2 SYGVKD. The CDR3 runs 15 residues. CDR3 region: CAISVQRGGLETQYF. The CDR3, as DNA: TGTGCCATCAGTGTCCAGCGGGGGGGCCTCGAGACCCAGTACTTC.

In its sample, this clone was seen once. The chain joins TRBV6-5 to TRBJ2-5; TRBD1 aligns across 10 bases. The CDR3 runs 15 residues. The germline V gene encodes CDR1 MNHEY and CDR2 SVGAGI. The J segment lost 4 bases and the V segment lost 6 bases, leaving 8 bases of the junction unmatched. The CDR3 protein is CASSWTGGGRETQYF. The CDR3, as DNA: TGTGCCAGCAGCTGGACAGGGGGGGGCAGAGAGACCCAGTACTTC.

Concerning this clone: This specimen includes other DNA sequences encoding the same CDR3. The J gene is TRBJ2-3, the V gene TRBV4-1; possibly TRBD2 for D (6 bases). V lost 3 bases, J lost 1 base, and 8 bases lay in between. The CDR3 loop spans 14 amino acids. CDR1 and CDR2 (germline): MGHRA, YSYEKL. CDR3: CASSQGGGTDTQYF. The CDR3 nucleotides are TGCGCCAGCAGCCAGGGAGGCGGCACAGATACGCAGTATTTT.

The chain is built from TRBV21-1 and TRBJ2-5; TRBD1, the D gene given by the table, was not confirmed from the DNA. TRBV21-1 is a documented pseudogene. This CDR3 is 10 amino acids long. Here the CDR3 DNA reads TGTGCCAGCACCCAGGAGACCCAGTACTTC. Translated, it gives CASTQETQYF.

The chain links TRBV10-3 to TRBJ2-7; D may be TRBD1 (5 bases). The germline CDR1 and CDR2 sequences are ENHRY and SYGVKD. The CDR3 sequence is 12 residues long. Deletions cut 10 bases from V and 3 bases from J, with 13 bases between. CDR3 bases: TGTGCCACCACAGGCAGTGACTACGAGCAGTACTTC. It encodes CATTGSDYEQYF.

In its sample, this clone was seen once. The chain joins TRBV2 to TRBJ2-5, with TRBD2 matching 10 bases. Germline values: CDR1 SNHLY, CDR2 FYNNEI. This CDR3 is built from 16 residues. The J segment lost 5 bases and the V segment lost 6 bases, leaving 12 bases of the junction unmatched. Here the CDR3 DNA reads TGTGCCAGCAGGGGAGGGCTAGCGGGAGTAGGGGAGACCCAGTACTTC. It specifies CASRGGLAGVGETQYF.

The rearrangement uses TRBV10-3 and TRBJ1-4, with TRBD1 identical over 7 bases. Per germline, CDR1 ENHRY and CDR2 SYGVKD. Trimming at V came to 0 bases and at J to 5 bases, leaving 6 bases not matched to a gene. The CDR3 consists of 16 residues. The CDR3 is CAISESMAGGNEKLFF. CDR3 nucleotide sequence: TGTGCCATCAGTGAGTCGATGGCAGGGGGGAATGAAAAACTGTTTTTT.

This chain links TRBV27 with TRBJ2-5; 10 bases match TRBD1. CDR1 is MNHEY, CDR2 SMNVEV, per germline (reference sequence). The CDR3 covers 16 residues. V lost 2 bases, J lost 5 bases, and 8 bases stayed unmatched. CDR3 coding DNA: TGTGCCAGCAGTTTAGAGGGACAGGGGCCGAGGGAGACCCAGTACTTC. Translation: CASSLEGQGPRETQYF.

Only one count was recorded for this clone. The V call is TRBV6-5, the J call TRBJ1-5; 9 bases are a match to TRBD1. CDR1 and CDR2 from the germline V gene are MNHEY and SVGAGI. The V and J ends lost 4 bases and 3 bases, in that order; junction bases with no gene match: 7. CDR3 length equals 16 residues. The DNA for the CDR3 is TGTGCCAGCAGTTCAGGACAGGGGACGGACAATCAGCCCCAGCATTTT. This codes for CASSSGQGTDNQPQHF.

The V and J genes are TRBV5-4 and TRBJ2-5; 9 positions match TRBD2. The ends lost 0 bases at V and 2 bases at J; junction bases unmatched: 8. From germline, CDR1 is SGHNT and CDR2 YYREEE (reference sequence). The CDR3 has 17 amino acids. In DNA form, the CDR3 reads TGTGCCAGCAGCTTGGGAATTAGCGGGGGTTATCAAGAGACCCAGTACTTC. This translates into CASSLGISGGYQETQYF.

The chain couples TRBV5-1 to TRBJ1-2, with a tentative D call TRBD1 (5 bases). Trimming took off 0 bases at V and 7 bases at J, with 10 bases between the two ends. The length of the CDR3 is 13 residues. Germline V gene data show CDR1 as SGHRS and CDR2 as YFSETQ. As DNA, the CDR3 is TGCGCCAGCAGCTTGGCCGGTCAGGGTGGCTACACCTTC. Translated, it gives CASSLAGQGGYTF.

The chain employs TRBV27 and TRBJ2-2; 9 bases align to TRBD1. Per germline, CDR1 MNHEY and CDR2 SMNVEV (reference sequence). V was pared by 10 bases and J by 4 bases, with 1 base of the junction left unmatched. The CDR3 extends over 12 amino acids. The CDR3 nucleotides are TGTGCCAACAGGGGGCCCACCGGGGAGCTGTTTTTT. Encoded protein: CANRGPTGELFF.

The rearrangement uses TRBV19 and TRBJ1-5; D not certain. The CDR3 is 15 amino acids. V dropped 7 bases and J dropped 3 bases, with 16 bases sitting between them. CDR1 is LNHDA, CDR2 SQIVND, per germline (reference sequence). This CDR3 reads CASTEGGIDNQPQHF. The CDR3 coding sequence is TGTGCCAGTACCGAGGGAGGGATTGACAATCAGCCCCAGCATTTT. Full variable domain (outside the CDR3, taken from reference TRBV19 and TRBJ1-5): DGGITQSPKYLFRKEGQNVTLSCEQNLNHDAMYWYRQDPGQGLRLIYYSQIVNDFQKGDIAEGYSVSREKKESFPLTVTSAQKNPTAFYLCASTEGGIDNQPQHFGDGTRLSIL.

A word on this clone: Additional DNA sequences in this sample encode the identical CDR3. CDR3 nucleotides: TGTGCCAGCAGAAGGGGCGGGAATCAGCCCCAGCATTTT. Amino acids: CASRRGGNQPQHF. The chain combines TRBV2 with TRBJ1-5; possibly TRBD1 for D (5 bases). The CDR3 length is 13 residues. The V gene's germline CDR1 is SNHLY and CDR2 FYNNEI. Trimming stripped 6 bases from V and 4 bases from J, with 10 bases between.

The genes are TRBV7-9 and TRBJ2-7, with 8 positions matching TRBD2. Looked up from germline, CDR1 is SEHNR and CDR2 is FQNEAQ (reference sequence). The CDR3 has 14 amino acids. V was clipped by 3 bases and J by 2 bases; unmatched bases: 3. The CDR3: CASSFSGKPYEQYF. The DNA of the CDR3 is TGTGCCAGCAGCTTTAGCGGGAAGCCCTACGAGCAGTACTTC.

Only a few counts were recorded for this clone. Other DNA sequences in this sample translate to the same CDR3. V is TRBV7-9 and J is TRBJ2-7; 9 nucleotides line up with TRBD1. This CDR3 contains 14 residues. Germline V gene lookup returns CDR1 SEHNR and CDR2 FQNEAQ (reference sequence). The V and J ends lost 4 bases and 4 bases, in that order; junction bases with no gene match: 5. CDR3 nucleotides: TGTGCCAGCAGCTCCGGGACAGGGAGTTACGAGCAGTACTTC. This codes for CASSSGTGSYEQYF.

Worth noting for this clone: Other DNA sequences of this sample code for an identical CDR3. This chain links TRBV5-6 with TRBJ2-7; D gene ambiguous. The V end lost 1 base, the J end lost 6 bases, and 5 bases lay between the germline ends. The germline gives CDR1 SGHDT, CDR2 YYEEEE. There are 11 residues in the CDR3. CDR3 loop: CASSLTTEQYF. CDR3 in DNA: TGTGCCAGCAGCTTGACTACCGAGCAGTACTTC.

This sequence joins TRBV30 and TRBJ1-5; no reliable D call. Germline values: CDR1 GTSNPN, CDR2 SVGIG (reference sequence). Trimming pared 4 bases from V and 5 bases from J, leaving 6 bases between. This CDR3 has 11 amino acids. The CDR3 DNA reads as TGTGCCTGGATGAGGGATCAGCCCCAGCATTTT. Translating gives CAWMRDQPQHF.

This chain joins TRBV2 and TRBJ2-3; D may be TRBD2 (5 bases). Germline CDR1 and CDR2: SNHLY and FYNNEI. The V end was cut by 4 bases, the J end by 3 bases, with 14 bases between. This CDR3 region has 15 residues. Here the CDR3 reads CASSGGPTGTDTQYF. CDR3 coding DNA: TGTGCCAGCAGTGGCGGGCCAACGGGGACAGATACGCAGTATTTT.

The chain uses TRBV7-8 and TRBJ2-2, with 7 bases aligning to TRBD2. The CDR3 covers 15 residues. Unmatched junction bases numbered 8, after V lost 4 bases and J lost 6 bases. Germline assignment: CDR1 SGHVS and CDR2 FQNEAQ. Written as DNA, the CDR3 is TGTGCCAGCAGCTCCCAAGGACTAGTATCCGGGGAGCTGTTTTTT. Protein: CASSSQGLVSGELFF.

The chain recombines TRBV7-9 with TRBJ2-3; maybe TRBD1 (6 bases). Trimming stripped 1 base from V and 2 bases from J, with 16 bases between. CDR1 SEHNR and CDR2 FQNEAQ come from the germline V gene (reference sequence). CDR3 size: 17 residues. The CDR3 protein is CASSLGGKGDTTDTQYF. The CDR3 DNA sequence: TGTGCCAGCAGCTTAGGAGGCAAGGGGGACACCACAGATACGCAGTATTTT.

The genes are TRBV5-1 and TRBJ2-7; 8 nucleotides line up with TRBD1. Germline V gene data show CDR1 as SGHRS and CDR2 as YFSETQ. Trimming took 4 bases from V and 4 from J; bases not matched to a gene: 4. The CDR3 has 13 amino acids. Written as DNA, the CDR3 is TGCGCCAGCAGCCACGGACAGGGTTACGAGCAGTACTTC. This translates into CASSHGQGYEQYF. The full variable domain, completed using reference TRBV5-1 and TRBJ2-7, is KAGVTQTPRYLIKTRGQQVTLSCSPISGHRSVSWYQQTPGQGLQFLFEYFSETQRNKGNFPGRFSGRQFSNSRSEMNVSTLELGDSALYLCASSHGQGYEQYFGPGTRLTVT.

This clone was picked up a small number of times. The chain joins TRBV25-1 to TRBJ1-1; D is unclear. Trimming stripped 3 bases from V and 3 bases from J, with 11 bases between. The CDR3 contains 14 residues. Germline V lookup: CDR1 MGHDK, CDR2 SYGVNS. CDR3 sequence (DNA): TGTGCCAGCAGTGATCGAAAGGGTTACACTGAAGCTTTCTTT. Its protein product is CASSDRKGYTEAFF.